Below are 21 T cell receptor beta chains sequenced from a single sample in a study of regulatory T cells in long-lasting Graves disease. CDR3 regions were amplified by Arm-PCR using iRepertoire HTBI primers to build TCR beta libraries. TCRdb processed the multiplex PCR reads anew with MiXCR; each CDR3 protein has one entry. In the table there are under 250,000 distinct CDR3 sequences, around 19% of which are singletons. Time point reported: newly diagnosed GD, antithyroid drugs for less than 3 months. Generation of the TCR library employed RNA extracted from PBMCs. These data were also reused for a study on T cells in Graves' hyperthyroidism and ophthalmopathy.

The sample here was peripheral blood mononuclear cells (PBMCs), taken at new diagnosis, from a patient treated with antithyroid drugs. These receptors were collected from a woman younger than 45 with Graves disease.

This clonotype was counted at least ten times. The CDR3 DNA is TGTGCCAGCAGTCCGAGACAGGGGGCGCTGAACACTGAAGCTTTCTTT. It translates to CASSPRQGALNTEAFF. The gene calls are TRBV27 and TRBJ1-1, with 10 bases lining up with TRBD1. V lost 5 bases and J lost 0; bases outside the gene matches: 6. The CDR3 is 16 residues long. Germline assignment: CDR1 MNHEY and CDR2 SMNVEV (reference sequence).

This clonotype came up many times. The DNA of the CDR3 is TGTGCCAGCAGTTCCCGGACAGGGTTTTATGATGGCTACACCTTC. Translation: CASSSRTGFYDGYTF. This chain links TRBV12-3 or TRBV12-4 with TRBJ1-2; 8 positions match TRBD1. This CDR3 is 15 amino acids long. The ends lost 4 bases at V and 6 bases at J; junction bases unmatched: 10.

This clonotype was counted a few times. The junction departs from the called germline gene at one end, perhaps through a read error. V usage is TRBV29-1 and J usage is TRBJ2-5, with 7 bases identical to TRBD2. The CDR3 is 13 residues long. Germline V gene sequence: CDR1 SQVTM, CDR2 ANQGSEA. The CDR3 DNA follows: TGCAGCGCCCGGGGGGTCGCGCAAGGGACCCAGTACTTC. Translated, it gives CSARGVAQGTQYF. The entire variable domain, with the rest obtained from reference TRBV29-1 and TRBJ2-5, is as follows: SAVISQKPSRDICQRGTSLTIQCQVDSQVTMMFWYRQQPGQSLTLIATANQGSEATYESGFVIDKFPISRPNLTFSTLTVSNMSPEDSSIYLCSARGVAQGTQYFGPGTRLLVL.

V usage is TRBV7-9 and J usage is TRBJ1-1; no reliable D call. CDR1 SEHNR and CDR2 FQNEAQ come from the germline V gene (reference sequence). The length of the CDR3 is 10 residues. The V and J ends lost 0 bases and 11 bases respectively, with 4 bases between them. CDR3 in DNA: TGTGCCAGCAGCTTAGCCCCGGCTTTCTTT. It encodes CASSLAPAFF. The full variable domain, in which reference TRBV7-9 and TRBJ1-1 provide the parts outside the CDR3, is DTGVSQNPRHKITKRGQNVTFRCDPISEHNRLYWYRQTLGQGPEFLTYFQNEAQLEKSRLLSDRFSAERPKGSFSTLEIQRTEQGDSAMYLCASSLAPAFFGQGTRLTVV.

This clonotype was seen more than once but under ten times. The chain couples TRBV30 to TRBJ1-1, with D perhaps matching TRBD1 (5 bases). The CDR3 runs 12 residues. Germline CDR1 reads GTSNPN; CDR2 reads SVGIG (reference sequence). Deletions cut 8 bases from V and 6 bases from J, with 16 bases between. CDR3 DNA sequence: TGTGCCCGAAGATCAGGGACGGCTGAAGCTTTCTTT. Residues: CARRSGTAEAFF.

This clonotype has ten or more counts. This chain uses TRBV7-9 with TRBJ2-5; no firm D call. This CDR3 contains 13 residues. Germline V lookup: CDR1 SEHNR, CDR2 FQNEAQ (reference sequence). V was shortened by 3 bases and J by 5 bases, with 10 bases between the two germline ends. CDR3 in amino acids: CASSFDNTETQYF. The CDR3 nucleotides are TGTGCCAGCAGCTTCGACAATACCGAGACCCAGTACTTC.

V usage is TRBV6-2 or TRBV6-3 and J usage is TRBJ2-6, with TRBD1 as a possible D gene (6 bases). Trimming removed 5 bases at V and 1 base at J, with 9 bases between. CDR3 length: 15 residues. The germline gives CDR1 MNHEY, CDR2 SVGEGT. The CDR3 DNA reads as TGTGCCAGCAGTCGACAGGCTTCTGGGGCCAACGTCCTGACTTTC. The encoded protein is CASSRQASGANVLTF.

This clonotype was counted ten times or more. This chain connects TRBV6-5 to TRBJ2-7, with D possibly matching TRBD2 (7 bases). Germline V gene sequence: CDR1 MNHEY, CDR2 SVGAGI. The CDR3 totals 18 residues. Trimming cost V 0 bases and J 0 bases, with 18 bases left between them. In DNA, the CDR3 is TGTGCCAGCAGTTACTCCTCCCTCACGGGGGGCAGCTCCTACGAGCAGTACTTC. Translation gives CASSYSSLTGGSSYEQYF.

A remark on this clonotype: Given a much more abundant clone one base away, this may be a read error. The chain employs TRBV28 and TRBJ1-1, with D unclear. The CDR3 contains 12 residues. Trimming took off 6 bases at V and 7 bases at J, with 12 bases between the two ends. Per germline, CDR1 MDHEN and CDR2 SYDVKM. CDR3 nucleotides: TGTGCCAGCAGACCAAAACTGGTTGAAGCTTTCTTT. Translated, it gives CASRPKLVEAFF. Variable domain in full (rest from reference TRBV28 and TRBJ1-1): DVKVTQSSRYLVKRTGEKVFLECVQDMDHENMFWYRQDPGLGLRLIYFSYDVKMKEKGDIPEGYSVSREKKERFSLILESASTNQTSMYLCASRPKLVEAFFGQGTRLTVV.

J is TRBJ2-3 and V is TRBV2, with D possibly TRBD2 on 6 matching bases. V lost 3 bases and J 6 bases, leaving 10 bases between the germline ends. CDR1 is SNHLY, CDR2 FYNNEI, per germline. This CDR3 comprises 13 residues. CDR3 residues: CASSDPAGDTQYF. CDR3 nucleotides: TGTGCCAGCAGTGACCCGGCGGGGGATACGCAGTATTTT.

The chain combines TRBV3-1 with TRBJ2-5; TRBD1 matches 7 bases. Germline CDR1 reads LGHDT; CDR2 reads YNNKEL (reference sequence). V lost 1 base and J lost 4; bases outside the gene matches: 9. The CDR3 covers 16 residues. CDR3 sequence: CASSQGSTGDLETQYF. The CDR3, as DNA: TGTGCCAGCAGCCAAGGGTCCACAGGGGACCTAGAGACCCAGTACTTC.

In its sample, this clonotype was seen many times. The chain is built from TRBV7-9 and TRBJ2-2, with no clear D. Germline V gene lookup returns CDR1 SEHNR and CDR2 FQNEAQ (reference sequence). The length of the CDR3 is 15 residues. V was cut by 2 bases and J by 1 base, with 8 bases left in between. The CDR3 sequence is CASSLFGQNTGELFF. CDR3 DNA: TGTGCCAGCAGCTTATTCGGCCAGAACACCGGGGAGCTGTTTTTT.

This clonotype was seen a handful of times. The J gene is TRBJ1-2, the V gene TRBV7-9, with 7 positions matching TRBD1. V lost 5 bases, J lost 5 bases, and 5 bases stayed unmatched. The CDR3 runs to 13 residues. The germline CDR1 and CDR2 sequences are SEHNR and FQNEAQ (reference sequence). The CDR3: CASSRGQLYGYTF. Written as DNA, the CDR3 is TGTGCCAGCAGCAGGGGACAGCTGTATGGCTACACCTTC.

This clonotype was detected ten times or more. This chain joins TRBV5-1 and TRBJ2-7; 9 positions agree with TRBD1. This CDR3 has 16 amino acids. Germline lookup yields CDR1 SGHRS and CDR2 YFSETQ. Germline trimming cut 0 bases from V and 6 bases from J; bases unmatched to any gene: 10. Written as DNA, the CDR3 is TGCGCCAGCAGCTTGGCTCCGACAGGGGGAGGCGGCGAGCAGTACTTC. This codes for CASSLAPTGGGGEQYF.

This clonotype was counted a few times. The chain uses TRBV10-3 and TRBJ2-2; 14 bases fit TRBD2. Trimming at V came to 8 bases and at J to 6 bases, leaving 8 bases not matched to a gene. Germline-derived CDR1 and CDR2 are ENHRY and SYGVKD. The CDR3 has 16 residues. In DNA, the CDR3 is TGTGCCATCCTGGGGGGGACTAGCGGGAGTTCCGGGGAGCTGTTTTTT. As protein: CAILGGTSGSSGELFF.

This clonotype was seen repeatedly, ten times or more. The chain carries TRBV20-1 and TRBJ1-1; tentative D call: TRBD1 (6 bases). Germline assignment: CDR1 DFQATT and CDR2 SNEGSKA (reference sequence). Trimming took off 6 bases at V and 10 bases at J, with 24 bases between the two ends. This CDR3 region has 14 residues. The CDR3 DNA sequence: TGCAGTGCGGCCGGGACACTCCTTCCCCGGGGAGCTTTCTTT. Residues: CSAAGTLLPRGAFF.

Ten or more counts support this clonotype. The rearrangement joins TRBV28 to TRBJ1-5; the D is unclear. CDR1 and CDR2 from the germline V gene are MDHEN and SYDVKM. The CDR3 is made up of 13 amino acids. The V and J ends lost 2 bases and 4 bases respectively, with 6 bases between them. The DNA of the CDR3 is TGTGCCAGCAGTTTAGTCGGTAATCAGCCCCAGCATTTT. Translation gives CASSLVGNQPQHF.

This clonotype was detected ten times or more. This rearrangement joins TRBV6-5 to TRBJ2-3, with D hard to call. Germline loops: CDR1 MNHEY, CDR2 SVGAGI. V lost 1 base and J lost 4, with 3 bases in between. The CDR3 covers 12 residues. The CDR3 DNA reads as TGTGCCAGCAGTTACTTGGCAGATACGCAGTATTTT. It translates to CASSYLADTQYF.

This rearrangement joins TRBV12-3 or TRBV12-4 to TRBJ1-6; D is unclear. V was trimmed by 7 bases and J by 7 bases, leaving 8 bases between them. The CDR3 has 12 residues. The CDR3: CASTLGNSPLHF. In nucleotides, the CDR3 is TGTGCCAGCACCCTCGGGAATTCACCCCTCCACTTT.

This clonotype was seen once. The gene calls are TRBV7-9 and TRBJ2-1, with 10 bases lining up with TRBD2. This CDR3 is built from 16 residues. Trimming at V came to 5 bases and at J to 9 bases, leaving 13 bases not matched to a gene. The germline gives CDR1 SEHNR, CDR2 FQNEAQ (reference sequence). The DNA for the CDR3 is TGTGCCAGCAGCCTGCACCTAGCGGGAGCCCCGGGTGAGCAGTTCTTC. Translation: CASSLHLAGAPGEQFF.

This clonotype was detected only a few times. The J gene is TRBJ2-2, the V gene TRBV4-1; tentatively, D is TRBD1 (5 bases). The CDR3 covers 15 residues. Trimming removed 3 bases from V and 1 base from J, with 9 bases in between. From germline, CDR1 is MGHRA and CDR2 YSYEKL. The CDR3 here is CASSQVTGNTGELFF. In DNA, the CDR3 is TGCGCCAGCAGCCAGGTTACAGGGAACACCGGGGAGCTGTTTTTT.